The 16 T cell receptor beta chains listed next were all sequenced from one sample in a study of T cells in Graves' hyperthyroidism and ophthalmopathy. Authors of the study amplified TCR beta CDR3 regions from RNA transcripts. The primer set for the first-round RT-PCR of the TCR CDR3 was HTBI. TCRdb processed the multiplex PCR reads anew with MiXCR; each CDR3 protein has one entry. The sample has over 550,000 distinct CDR3 sequences; approximately 15% are singletons. The sequenced sample consisted of blood. Receptor source: a woman aged 18-29 years with Graves' hyperthyroidism.

The rearrangement links TRBV7-9 to TRBJ2-3, with 8 bases identical to TRBD2. The V gene end was trimmed by 1 base and the J gene end by 5 bases; junction bases not matched to a gene: 11. Germline V gene lookup returns CDR1 SEHNR and CDR2 FQNEAQ (reference sequence). This CDR3 contains 17 residues. The CDR3 is CASSLETISGGEDTQYF. The CDR3 bases are TGTGCCAGCAGCTTAGAAACTATCTCGGGAGGGGAAGATACGCAGTATTTT.

V gene TRBV9 combines with J gene TRBJ1-5; D not resolved. The CDR3 spans 17 residues. V was shortened by 4 bases and J by 0 bases, with 17 bases between the two germline ends. Germline-derived CDR1 and CDR2 are SGDLS and YYNGEE. As DNA, the CDR3 is TGTGCCAGCAGCCTCCCCCCCACCGAGGTTAGCAATCAGCCCCAGCATTTT. Translation gives CASSLPPTEVSNQPQHF.

This clonotype was observed a few times. V and J are TRBV4-1 and TRBJ1-4; D ambiguous. The CDR3 spans 16 residues. Per the germline V gene, CDR1 is MGHRA and CDR2 is YSYEKL. Deletions cut 6 bases from V and 7 bases from J, with 21 bases between. CDR3 in amino acids: CASRPSFFGVSEKLFF. The DNA for the CDR3 is TGCGCCAGCAGACCAAGTTTTTTCGGAGTGAGTGAAAAACTGTTTTTT.

A few counts support this clonotype. The chain employs TRBV4-3 and TRBJ2-1; a possible D gene is TRBD2 (6 bases). Trimming took 3 bases from V and 2 from J, leaving 8 bases between them. Germline V lookup: CDR1 LGHNA, CDR2 YSLEER. The CDR3 runs to 14 residues. The CDR3 DNA sequence: TGCGCCAGCAGCCACGCGGGGACCTACAATGAGCAGTTCTTC. Translation: CASSHAGTYNEQFF.

This clonotype was recorded a few times. V and J are TRBV12-3 or TRBV12-4 and TRBJ2-2; 9 bases are a match to TRBD2. This CDR3 region has 16 residues. V was pared by 6 bases and J by 5 bases, with 10 bases of the junction left unmatched. For the CDR3, the DNA is TGTGCCAGCAGACAGGCGGCGGGGGGGCAGACCGGGGAGCTGTTTTTT. Translated: CASRQAAGGQTGELFF.

This clonotype was recorded at least ten times. The chain recombines TRBV7-9 with TRBJ2-7, with D uncertain. V was shortened by 2 bases and J by 2 bases, with 13 bases between the two germline ends. This CDR3 is built from 15 residues. Germline V gene lookup returns CDR1 SEHNR and CDR2 FQNEAQ (reference sequence). The CDR3 spells CASSLPAGKAYEQYF. The CDR3 nucleotides read TGTGCCAGCAGCTTACCCGCTGGAAAAGCCTACGAGCAGTACTTC.

In this sample, this clonotype turned up a few times. The chain has TRBV20-1 and TRBJ2-1; D is possibly TRBD2 (10 bases). Germline CDR1 DFQATT, CDR2 SNEGSKA (reference sequence). The CDR3 contains 13 residues. CDR3 DNA: TGCACCGTAGCGGGAGGCACAGGGGGCGAGCAGTTCTTC. It encodes CTVAGGTGGEQFF.

This clonotype was picked up many times. The rearrangement uses TRBV6-2 or TRBV6-3 and TRBJ2-1; 8 positions match TRBD2. Germline assignment: CDR1 MNHEY and CDR2 SVGEGT. Trimming at V came to 0 bases and at J to 6 bases, leaving 1 base not matched to a gene. CDR3 length: 14 amino acids. CDR3 sequence reads: CASSYSSGGNEQFF. The CDR3 DNA is TGTGCCAGCAGTTACTCCAGCGGGGGCAATGAGCAGTTCTTC.

This clonotype was recorded at least ten times. The V call is TRBV2, the J call TRBJ2-1; D is perhaps TRBD1 (5 bases). The CDR3 runs to 16 residues. Trimming left V 5 bases short and J 7 bases short, with 21 bases between. The germline CDR1 and CDR2 sequences are SNHLY and FYNNEI. The CDR3 coding sequence is TGTGCCAGCAGTTCGACGGAAGGGTTAGGGGAAAATGAGCAGTTCTTC. It yields the protein CASSSTEGLGENEQFF.

In this sample, this clonotype turned up many times. This rearrangement joins TRBV12-3 or TRBV12-4 to TRBJ2-1, with 8 bases aligning to TRBD1. Unmatched junction bases numbered 8, after V lost 4 bases and J lost 12 bases. The CDR3 totals 13 residues. Here the CDR3 DNA reads TGTGCCAGCAGTTATGAGGACAGGGCAGGGCAGTTCTTC. This sequence encodes CASSYEDRAGQFF.

This clonotype was detected many times. The chain links TRBV18 to TRBJ1-3; D is uncertain. The length of the CDR3 is 16 residues. The germline V gene has CDR1 KGHSH and CDR2 LQKENI. V was trimmed by 1 base and J by 0 bases, leaving 10 bases between them. CDR3 sequence: CASSPRPQSSGNTIYF. CDR3 bases: TGTGCCAGCTCACCACGGCCGCAGAGCTCTGGAAACACCATATATTTT. The variable domain in full, with the rest retrieved from reference TRBV18 and TRBJ1-3, is NAGVMQNPRHLVRRRGQEARLRCSPMKGHSHVYWYRQLPEEGLKFMVYLQKENIIDESGMPKERFSAEFPKEGPSILRIQQVVRGDSAAYFCASSPRPQSSGNTIYFGEGSWLTVV.

The CDR3 loop is CASSKMSYEQYF. CDR3 DNA sequence: TGTGCCAGCAGCAAGATGTCCTACGAGCAGTACTTC. J is TRBJ2-7 and V is TRBV12-3 or TRBV12-4; D is undetermined. This CDR3 has 12 amino acids. Trimming shortened V by 6 bases and J by 1 base, and 7 bases separated the two germline ends.

This clonotype was seen a handful of times. The V gene is TRBV12-3 or TRBV12-4, the J gene TRBJ1-5; D perhaps matches TRBD1 (5 bases). The length of the CDR3 is 15 residues. V was pared by 5 bases and J by 3 bases, with 14 bases between. CDR3 amino acids: CASSQRGGDNQPQHF. CDR3 nucleotide sequence: TGTGCCAGCAGTCAAAGGGGAGGGGACAATCAGCCCCAGCATTTT.

J is TRBJ1-1 and V is TRBV5-1; D is ambiguous. This CDR3 is built from 14 residues. Deletions cut 2 bases from V and 1 base from J, with 9 bases between. Germline CDR1 is SGHRS and CDR2 is YFSETQ. This chain's CDR3 is CASSFTWRNTEAFF. CDR3 nucleotides: TGCGCCAGCAGCTTTACATGGCGGAACACTGAAGCTTTCTTT.

This clonotype was detected a few times. This chain uses TRBV10-3 with TRBJ2-3, with 10 bases fitting TRBD1. The CDR3 has 18 residues. CDR1 and CDR2 from the germline V gene are ENHRY and SYGVKD. Trimming cost V 4 bases and J 4 bases; bases outside gene matches: 14. This CDR3 is CAISGLHLRDRGADTQYF. In DNA form, the CDR3 reads TGTGCCATCAGTGGATTGCATCTCCGGGACAGGGGCGCAGATACGCAGTATTTT.

Concerning this clonotype: A much bigger clone sits one base away, suggesting this may be a read error. The gene calls are TRBV12-5 and TRBJ2-7, with D perhaps matching TRBD2 (6 bases). This CDR3 spans 16 amino acids. Germline CDR1 and CDR2: LGHNT and FRNRAP. The germline V and J ends were trimmed by 0 bases and 2 bases, with 14 bases remaining between them. CDR3 in DNA: TGTGCTAGTGGTTTGGTACTGGGAGGTCTTCCCTACGAGCAGTACTTC. It encodes CASGLVLGGLPYEQYF. The variable domain in full, with the rest retrieved from reference TRBV12-5 and TRBJ2-7, is DARVTQTPRHKVTEMGQEVTMRCQPILGHNTVFWYRQTMMQGLELLAYFRNRAPLDDSGMPKDRFSAEMPDATLATLKIQPSEPRDSAVYFCASGLVLGGLPYEQYFGPGTRLTVT.